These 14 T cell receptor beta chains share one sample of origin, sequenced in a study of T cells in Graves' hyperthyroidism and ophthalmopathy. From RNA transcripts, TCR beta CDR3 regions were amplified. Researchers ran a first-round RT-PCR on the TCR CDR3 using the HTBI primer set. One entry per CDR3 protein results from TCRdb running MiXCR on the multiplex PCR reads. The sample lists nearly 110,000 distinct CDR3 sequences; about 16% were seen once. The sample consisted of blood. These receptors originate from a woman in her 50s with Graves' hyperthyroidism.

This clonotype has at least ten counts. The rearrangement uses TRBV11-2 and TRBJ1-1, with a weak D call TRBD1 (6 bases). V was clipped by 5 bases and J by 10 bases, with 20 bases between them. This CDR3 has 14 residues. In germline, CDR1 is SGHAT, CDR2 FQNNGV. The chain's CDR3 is CASSPRQGPTLAFF. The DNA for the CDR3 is TGTGCCAGCAGCCCACGTCAGGGGCCGACCCTAGCTTTCTTT.

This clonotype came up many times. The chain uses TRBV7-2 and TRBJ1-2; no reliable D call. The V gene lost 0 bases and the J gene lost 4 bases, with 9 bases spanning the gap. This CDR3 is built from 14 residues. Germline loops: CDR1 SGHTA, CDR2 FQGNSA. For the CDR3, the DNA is TGTGCCAGCAGCTTAGCCGGGCAGCCCTATGGCTACACCTTC. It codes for CASSLAGQPYGYTF.

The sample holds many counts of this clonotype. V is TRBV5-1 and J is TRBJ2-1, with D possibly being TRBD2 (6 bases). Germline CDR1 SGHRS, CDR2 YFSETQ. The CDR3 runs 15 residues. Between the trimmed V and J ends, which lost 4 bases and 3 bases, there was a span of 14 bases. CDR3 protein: CASSKDGTFYNEQFF. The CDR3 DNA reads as TGCGCCAGCAGCAAAGACGGGACTTTCTACAATGAGCAGTTCTTC.

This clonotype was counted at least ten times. CDR3 sequence: CASSMDYKETQYF. In DNA form, the CDR3 reads TGTGCCAGCAGCATGGACTACAAAGAGACCCAGTACTTC. The V gene is TRBV2, the J gene TRBJ2-5, with D tentatively TRBD2 (6 bases). The germline V gene encodes CDR1 SNHLY and CDR2 FYNNEI. The CDR3 length is 13 residues. The V and J ends lost 6 bases and 3 bases respectively, with 11 bases between them.

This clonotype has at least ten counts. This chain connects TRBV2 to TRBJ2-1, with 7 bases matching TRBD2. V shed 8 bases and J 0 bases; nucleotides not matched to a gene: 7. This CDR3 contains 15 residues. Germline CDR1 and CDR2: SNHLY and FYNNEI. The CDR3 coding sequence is TGTGCCAGCGAATCTAGCGGAAGCTCCTACAATGAGCAGTTCTTC. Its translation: CASESSGSSYNEQFF.

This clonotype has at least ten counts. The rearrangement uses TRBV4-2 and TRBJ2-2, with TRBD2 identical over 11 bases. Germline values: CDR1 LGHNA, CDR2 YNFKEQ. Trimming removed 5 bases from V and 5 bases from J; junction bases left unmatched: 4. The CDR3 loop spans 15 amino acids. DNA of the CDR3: TGTGCCAGCAGCACCGGGACTAGCGGAACCGGGGAGCTGTTTTTT. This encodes CASSTGTSGTGELFF.

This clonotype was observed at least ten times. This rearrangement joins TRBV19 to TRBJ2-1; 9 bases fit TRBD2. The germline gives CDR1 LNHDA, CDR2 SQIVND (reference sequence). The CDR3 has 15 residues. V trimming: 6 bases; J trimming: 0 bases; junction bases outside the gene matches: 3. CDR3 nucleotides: TGTGCCAGTAGCCCTAGCGGGAACTCCTACAATGAGCAGTTCTTC. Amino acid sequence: CASSPSGNSYNEQFF.

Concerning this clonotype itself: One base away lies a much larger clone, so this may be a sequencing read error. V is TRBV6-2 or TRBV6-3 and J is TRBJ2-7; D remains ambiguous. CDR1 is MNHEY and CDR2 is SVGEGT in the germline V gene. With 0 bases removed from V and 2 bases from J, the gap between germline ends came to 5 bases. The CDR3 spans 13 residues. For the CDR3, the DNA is TGTGCCAGCAGTTACTCTAGCCCCTACGAGCAGTACGTC. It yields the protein CASSYSSPYEQYV.

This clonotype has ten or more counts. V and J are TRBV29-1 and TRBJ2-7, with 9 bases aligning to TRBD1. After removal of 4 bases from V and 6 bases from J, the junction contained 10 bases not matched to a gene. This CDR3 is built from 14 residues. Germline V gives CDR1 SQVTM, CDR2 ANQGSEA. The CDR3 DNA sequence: TGCAGCGTTGCTGCCGGGACAGGGCAAAGCGAGCAGTACTTC. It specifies CSVAAGTGQSEQYF.

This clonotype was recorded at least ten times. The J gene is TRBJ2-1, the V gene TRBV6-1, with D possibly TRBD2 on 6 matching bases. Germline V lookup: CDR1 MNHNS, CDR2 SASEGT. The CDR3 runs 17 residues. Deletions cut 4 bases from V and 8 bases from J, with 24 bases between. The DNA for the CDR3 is TGTGCCAGCAGTGTCACCACCGCGGGGACGGGGTCCCATGAGCAGTTCTTC. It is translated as CASSVTTAGTGSHEQFF.

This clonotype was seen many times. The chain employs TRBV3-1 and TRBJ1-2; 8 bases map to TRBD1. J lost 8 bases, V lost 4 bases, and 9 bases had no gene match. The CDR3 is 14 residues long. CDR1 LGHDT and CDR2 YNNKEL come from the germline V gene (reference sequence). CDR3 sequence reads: CASSRADRGDGYTF. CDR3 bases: TGTGCCAGCAGCCGAGCCGACAGGGGTGACGGCTACACCTTC.

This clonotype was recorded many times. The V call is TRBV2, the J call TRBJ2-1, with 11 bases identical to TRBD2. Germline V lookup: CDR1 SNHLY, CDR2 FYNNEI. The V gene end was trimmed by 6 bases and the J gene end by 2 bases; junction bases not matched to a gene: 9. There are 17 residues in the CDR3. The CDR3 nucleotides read TGTGCCAGCAGCCTGAATAGCGGGAGGGACCCCTACAATGAGCAGTTCTTC. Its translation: CASSLNSGRDPYNEQFF.

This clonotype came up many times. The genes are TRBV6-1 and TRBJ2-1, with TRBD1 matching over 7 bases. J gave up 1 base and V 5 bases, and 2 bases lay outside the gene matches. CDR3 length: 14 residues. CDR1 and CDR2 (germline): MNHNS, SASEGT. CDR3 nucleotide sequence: TGTGCCAGCAGTACCAGGGGGTCCTACAATGAGCAGTTCTTC. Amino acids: CASSTRGSYNEQFF.

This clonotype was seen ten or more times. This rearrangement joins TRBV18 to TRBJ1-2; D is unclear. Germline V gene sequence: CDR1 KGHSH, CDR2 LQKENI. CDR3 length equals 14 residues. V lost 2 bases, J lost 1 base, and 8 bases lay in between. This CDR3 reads CASSPSWGNYGYTF. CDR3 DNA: TGTGCCAGCTCACCATCGTGGGGTAACTATGGCTACACCTTC.